Listed here is a single TCR beta chain. No antigen is known for it. A minimum of 6 micrograms of total RNA was extracted per sample. The second PCR ran about 6 to 11 cycles with a sample-barcoded 5' primer and J-beta primers. Researchers report that each sample yielded at least 3 million CDR3-containing paired-end reads. TCRdb reanalysed the 5' RACE reads using MiXCR and keeps one entry per CDR3 protein. The sample has approximately 1,700,000 distinct CDR3 sequences, about two fifths seen once. These data originate in a study of blood T cells in healthy people across ages. Overall study results and limits: Among T cells, TCR beta diversity per million cells dropped roughly linearly as age rose. The study found TCR beta diversity correlated strongly with naive T cell percentage.

The CDR3 consists of 14 residues. Per germline, CDR1 SEHNR and CDR2 FQNEAQ (reference sequence). Trimming took off 5 bases at V and 8 bases at J, with 18 bases between the two ends. The V gene is TRBV7-9, the J gene TRBJ1-2; D unclear. Sequenced sample: blood. The clonotype comes from a human donor in good health. Written as DNA, the CDR3 is TGTGCCAGCAGCCCCGCTAGGGAAAGCGGCGGCTACACCTTC. Translation gives CASSPARESGGYTF. Together with reference TRBV7-9 and TRBJ1-2, the CDR3 gives the full variable domain: DTGVSQNPRHKITKRGQNVTFRCDPISEHNRLYWYRQTLGQGPEFLTYFQNEAQLEKSRLLSDRFSAERPKGSFSTLEIQRTEQGDSAMYLCASSPARESGGYTFGSGTRLTVV.